What follows describes a single T cell receptor (beta chain). The antigen is undetermined. The length of the CDR3 is 16 residues. Germline values: CDR1 SGHKS, CDR2 YYEKEE (reference sequence). V lost 1 base to trimming and J lost 6 bases; unmatched junction nucleotides: 11. These data originate in a study of early stage breast cancer tumors. General observations from the study: In about 90% of the 16 patients, blood comparison separated tumor from normal breast.

Profiling relied on immunoSEQ multiplex PCR, and the TCRdb table lists in-frame clones only, not all of them. The top ten clones hold roughly 5% of a sample with tens of thousands of clones, about 90% of them seen once. Source material: blood. This TCR derives from a person aged 70 to 85 with breast cancer. The genes are TRBV5-5 and TRBJ2-7; 9 bases are a match to TRBD1. The CDR3 reads CASSLLVGQGLFEQYF. CDR3 DNA sequence: TGTGCCAGCAGCTTGTTAGTCGGACAGGGGTTATTCGAGCAGTACTTC.